The 28 T cell receptor beta chains presented below share a single source sample, sequenced in a study of T cell responses to AZD1222 COVID-19 vaccine. Clones were read by immunoSEQ multiplex PCR, and TCRdb kept only the in-frame ones, dropping some. There are tens of thousands of clones in the sample; 88% occur only once, and over 10% lies in the top ten. The input for sequencing was peripheral blood, taken 28 days after the second AZD1222 dose. The receptor source for this set is an adult who received the AZD1222 COVID-19 vaccine.

Notes on this clone: Other DNA sequences of this sample code for an identical CDR3. The chain employs TRBV6-5 and TRBJ1-1; D gene uncertain. Germline V CDR1 and CDR2: MNHEY, SVGAGI. The CDR3 loop spans 13 amino acids. The V and J ends lost 3 bases and 2 bases respectively, with 7 bases between them. CDR3 loop: CASSYLPNTEAFF. The DNA of the CDR3 is TGTGCCAGCAGTTATCTCCCTAACACTGAAGCTTTCTTT.

The gene calls are TRBV30 and TRBJ2-3, with D hard to call. The CDR3 contains 11 residues. V lost 3 bases and J 7 bases, leaving 8 bases between the germline ends. The germline V gene encodes CDR1 GTSNPN and CDR2 SVGIG (reference sequence). In nucleotides, the CDR3 is TGTGCCTGGAGGAAAAAGAATACGCAGTATTTT. Its translation: CAWRKKNTQYF.

The chain combines TRBV11-3 with TRBJ2-7; TRBD1 agrees at 9 bases. J lost 4 bases, V lost 1 base, and 11 bases had no gene match. The CDR3 is 17 residues long. Germline assignment: CDR1 SGHNT and CDR2 YENEEA. CDR3 in DNA: TGTGCCAGCAGCTTAGGGCCTCCGGGACAGGGTGCGTACGAGCAGTACTTC. It encodes CASSLGPPGQGAYEQYF.

V usage is TRBV5-1 and J usage is TRBJ1-2, with 9 bases identical to TRBD1. Germline V CDR1 and CDR2: SGHRS, YFSETQ. After removal of 4 bases from V and 6 bases from J, the junction contained 7 bases not matched to a gene. This CDR3 spans 14 amino acids. The chain's CDR3 is CASSLRDRADGYTF. CDR3 sequence (DNA): TGCGCCAGCAGCCTTAGGGACAGGGCCGATGGCTACACCTTC. The full variable domain, in which reference TRBV5-1 and TRBJ1-2 provide the parts outside the CDR3, is KAGVTQTPRYLIKTRGQQVTLSCSPISGHRSVSWYQQTPGQGLQFLFEYFSETQRNKGNFPGRFSGRQFSNSRSEMNVSTLELGDSALYLCASSLRDRADGYTFGSGTRLTVV.

The rearrangement uses TRBV27 and TRBJ1-1; the D is unclear. This CDR3 has 13 residues. The germline CDR1 and CDR2 sequences are MNHEY and SMNVEV (reference sequence). The ends were cut back, 3 bases at V and 3 bases at J, with 8 bases in the middle. In DNA form, the CDR3 reads TGTGCCAGCAGTTTCAACGCCCACACTGAAGCTTTCTTT. Translation gives CASSFNAHTEAFF.

The chain uses TRBV5-6 and TRBJ1-2, with a possible D match to TRBD1 (5 bases). The CDR3 runs 16 residues. V shed 0 bases and J shed 1 base, with 13 bases lying between them. Germline V lookup: CDR1 SGHDT, CDR2 YYEEEE. In nucleotides, the CDR3 is TGTGCCAGCAGCTTGGATAGATGGGGGATTAACTATGGCTACACCTTC. Protein sequence: CASSLDRWGINYGYTF.

The chain uses TRBV10-3 and TRBJ1-2, with 7 positions matching TRBD1. Germline V gene lookup returns CDR1 ENHRY and CDR2 SYGVKD. The CDR3 runs to 14 residues. V dropped 4 bases and J dropped 3; count of bases not matched to a gene: 5. DNA of the CDR3: TGTGCCATCAGTGCAGGGGGAACCGACTATGGCTACACCTTC. Amino acid sequence: CAISAGGTDYGYTF.

V gene TRBV19 combines with J gene TRBJ1-1, with D perhaps matching TRBD1 (5 bases). Germline loops: CDR1 LNHDA, CDR2 SQIVND (reference sequence). V was cut by 3 bases and J by 0 bases, with 14 bases left in between. The CDR3 length is 16 residues. The CDR3 region has the DNA TGTGCCAGTAGTATTTTAGGGCGGGGCATGAACACTGAAGCTTTCTTT. This sequence encodes CASSILGRGMNTEAFF. Full variable domain (rest looked up from reference TRBV19 and TRBJ1-1): DGGITQSPKYLFRKEGQNVTLSCEQNLNHDAMYWYRQDPGQGLRLIYYSQIVNDFQKGDIAEGYSVSREKKESFPLTVTSAQKNPTAFYLCASSILGRGMNTEAFFGQGTRLTVV.

The V call is TRBV5-8, the J call TRBJ2-3; D ambiguous. This CDR3 region has 16 residues. Trimming pared 0 bases from V and 0 bases from J, leaving 11 bases between. CDR1 is SGHTS and CDR2 is YDEGEE in the germline V gene. As DNA, the CDR3 is TGTGCCAGCAGCTTGGTCGAGTACTCTAGCACAGATACGCAGTATTTT. Translation: CASSLVEYSSTDTQYF.

V usage is TRBV19 and J usage is TRBJ2-3; 8 nucleotides line up with TRBD2. The CDR3 contains 16 residues. Germline CDR1 LNHDA, CDR2 SQIVND (reference sequence). Unmatched junction bases numbered 11, after V lost 3 bases and J lost 6 bases. The CDR3 DNA reads as TGTGCCAGTAGTATCCGACTAGCGCCTGGGGGGGATACGCAGTATTTT. The encoded protein is CASSIRLAPGGDTQYF.

The chain joins TRBV3-1 (or the pseudogene TRBV3-2) to TRBJ1-5; TRBD1 matches at 8 bases. V was pared by 4 bases and J by 6 bases, with 5 bases of the junction left unmatched. Germline V gene data show CDR1 as LGHDT and CDR2 as YNNKEL (reference sequence). This CDR3 comprises 14 residues. DNA for the CDR3: TGTGCCAGCAGCCTCGGACAGGGAGGTCAGCCCCAGCATTTT. Its translation: CASSLGQGGQPQHF.

The chain uses TRBV27 and TRBJ2-2; D gene ambiguous. CDR1 and CDR2 (germline): MNHEY, SMNVEV (reference sequence). V lost 7 bases and J lost 5, with 11 bases in between. The CDR3 covers 13 residues. This CDR3 reads CASTEYLTGELFF. CDR3 nucleotide sequence: TGTGCCAGCACCGAGTACTTAACCGGGGAGCTGTTTTTT.

The chain carries TRBV9 and TRBJ1-2; D uncertain. V shed 1 base and J shed 5 bases, with 27 bases lying between them. Germline V lookup: CDR1 SGDLS, CDR2 YYNGEE. The CDR3 is 19 residues long. In DNA, the CDR3 is TGTGCCAGCAGCGTATCGTGGGTCGGGCGGGGATCGCCAACTTATGGCTACACCTTC. Residues: CASSVSWVGRGSPTYGYTF.

This chain uses TRBV28 with TRBJ1-3, with D tentatively TRBD1 (6 bases). The germline V and J ends were trimmed by 10 bases and 2 bases, with 6 bases remaining between them. The germline gives CDR1 MDHEN, CDR2 SYDVKM. CDR3 size: 11 residues. The CDR3 nucleotides read TGTGCCACAGGGGCTGGAAACACCATATATTTT. Protein: CATGAGNTIYF.

The chain has TRBV5-1 and TRBJ2-1; weak D call: TRBD1 (6 bases). Germline V gene sequence: CDR1 SGHRS, CDR2 YFSETQ. The CDR3 loop spans 16 amino acids. V lost 0 bases and J 1 base, leaving 11 bases between the germline ends. DNA for the CDR3: TGCGCCAGCAGCTTGGGCCAGGGGTGGTCCTACAATGAGCAGTTCTTC. It yields the protein CASSLGQGWSYNEQFF. The full variable domain, with the rest looked up from reference TRBV5-1 and TRBJ2-1, is KAGVTQTPRYLIKTRGQQVTLSCSPISGHRSVSWYQQTPGQGLQFLFEYFSETQRNKGNFPGRFSGRQFSNSRSEMNVSTLELGDSALYLCASSLGQGWSYNEQFFGPGTRLTVL.

The chain links TRBV6-1 to TRBJ1-6; D might be TRBD1 (5 bases). Between the trimmed V and J ends, which lost 2 bases and 7 bases, there was a span of 6 bases. CDR1 is MNHNS, CDR2 SASEGT, per germline. This CDR3 has 13 residues. CDR3 residues: CASSEWDNSPLHF. Here the CDR3 DNA reads TGTGCCAGCAGTGAATGGGACAATTCACCCCTCCACTTT.

CDR3 coding DNA: TGTGCCAGTAGTGACAGGGGAGGAAGCAATCAGCCCCAGCATTTT. This codes for CASSDRGGSNQPQHF. The V gene is TRBV19, the J gene TRBJ1-5; TRBD1 matches at 8 bases. The CDR3 length is 15 residues. CDR1 LNHDA and CDR2 SQIVND come from the germline V gene (reference sequence). V dropped 5 bases and J dropped 1; count of bases not matched to a gene: 4.

This chain connects TRBV6-5 to TRBJ1-5; D perhaps matches TRBD1 (6 bases). The germline V gene has CDR1 MNHEY and CDR2 SVGAGI. V shed 2 bases and J shed 5 bases, with 10 bases lying between them. The CDR3 covers 14 residues. The CDR3 is CASSYNRVDQPQHF. Here the CDR3 DNA reads TGTGCCAGCAGTTACAACAGGGTTGATCAGCCCCAGCATTTT.

The rearrangement uses TRBV11-2 and TRBJ1-1, with unresolved D. The CDR3 is made up of 13 amino acids. Trimming cost V 1 base and J 1 base, with 4 bases left between them. Per germline, CDR1 SGHAT and CDR2 FQNNGV. The CDR3 sequence: CASSLGGNTEAFF. CDR3 DNA sequence: TGTGCCAGCAGCTTAGGAGGGAACACTGAAGCTTTCTTT. The whole variable domain, filled in from reference TRBV11-2 and TRBJ1-1, reads EAGVAQSPRYKIIEKRQSVAFWCNPISGHATLYWYQQILGQGPKLLIQFQNNGVVDDSQLPKDRFSAERLKGVDSTLKIQPAKLEDSAVYLCASSLGGNTEAFFGQGTRLTVV.

This chain joins TRBV6-5 and TRBJ1-2, with TRBD1 matching over 7 bases. Germline loops: CDR1 MNHEY, CDR2 SVGAGI. V was clipped by 4 bases and J by 6 bases; unmatched bases: 8. CDR3 length equals 14 residues. CDR3 DNA sequence: TGTGCCAGCAGTTTTCCCGGGACAGAGAATGGCTACACCTTC. It encodes CASSFPGTENGYTF.

This CDR3 reads CASSLGGALTNTGELFF. The DNA for the CDR3 is TGTGCCAGCAGCTTGGGTGGGGCGCTTACGAACACCGGGGAGCTGTTTTTT. The gene calls are TRBV5-6 and TRBJ2-2, with a tentative D call TRBD1 (5 bases). The CDR3 length is 17 residues. CDR1 SGHDT and CDR2 YYEEEE come from the germline V gene. The germline V and J ends were trimmed by 0 bases and 0 bases, with 12 bases remaining between them.

This chain uses TRBV28 with TRBJ2-5; 7 bases match TRBD1. V was pared by 10 bases and J by 5 bases, with 7 bases of the junction left unmatched. CDR1 and CDR2 (germline): MDHEN, SYDVKM. The CDR3 is 12 residues long. In DNA, the CDR3 is TGTGCCACGACAGGGACCTACGAGACCCAGTACTTC. This sequence encodes CATTGTYETQYF.

The chain employs TRBV3-1 (or the pseudogene TRBV3-2) and TRBJ1-2; unclear D gene. This CDR3 comprises 14 residues. Germline V CDR1 and CDR2: LGHDT, YNNKEL (reference sequence). V lost 0 bases to trimming and J lost 3 bases, with 8 bases between them. CDR3 protein: CASSQEFRYYGYTF. In DNA, the CDR3 is TGTGCCAGCAGCCAAGAATTTAGGTACTATGGCTACACCTTC.

V is TRBV11-3 and J is TRBJ1-5; D might be TRBD1 (5 bases). From germline, CDR1 is SGHNT and CDR2 YENEEA. The CDR3 sequence is 13 residues long. V was shortened by 3 bases and J by 4 bases, with 7 bases between the two germline ends. The CDR3 sequence: CASSLGLNQPQHF. CDR3 DNA: TGTGCCAGCAGCTTGGGACTAAATCAGCCCCAGCATTTT.

This chain uses TRBV7-9 with TRBJ1-4; maybe TRBD1 (5 bases). The CDR3 sequence is 13 residues long. V was pared by 10 bases and J by 4 bases, with 13 bases between. Germline values: CDR1 SEHNR, CDR2 FQNEAQ (reference sequence). Here the CDR3 reads CAMTGDGNEKLFF. The CDR3 nucleotides are TGTGCCATGACGGGGGATGGTAATGAAAAACTGTTTTTT.

V is TRBV19 and J is TRBJ1-6; TRBD1 is a possible D gene (6 bases). V was trimmed by 8 bases and J by 1 base, leaving 15 bases between them. Germline V gene data show CDR1 as LNHDA and CDR2 as SQIVND (reference sequence). This CDR3 is built from 16 residues. The CDR3 DNA reads TGTGCCAGTTGGGGGACATTTAATTCCTATAATTCACCCCTCCACTTT. Residues: CASWGTFNSYNSPLHF. Full variable domain (missing parts from reference TRBV19 and TRBJ1-6): DGGITQSPKYLFRKEGQNVTLSCEQNLNHDAMYWYRQDPGQGLRLIYYSQIVNDFQKGDIAEGYSVSREKKESFPLTVTSAQKNPTAFYLCASWGTFNSYNSPLHFGNGTRLTVT.

The chain recombines TRBV6-5 with TRBJ2-7; D tentatively reads TRBD1 or TRBD2 (5 bases each). V dropped 6 bases and J dropped 4 bases, with 16 bases sitting between them. This CDR3 has 14 amino acids. Germline values: CDR1 MNHEY, CDR2 SVGAGI. The CDR3 here is CASRGVGTPYEQYF. The CDR3 coding sequence is TGTGCCAGCAGAGGGGTCGGGACCCCATACGAGCAGTACTTC.

The CDR3 DNA reads TGTGCCAGCAGCCAAGAGGGACAGCCAGTCTATGGCTACACCTTC. It translates to CASSQEGQPVYGYTF. The V call is TRBV3-1 (or the pseudogene TRBV3-2), the J call TRBJ1-2, with 7 bases aligning to TRBD1. The CDR3 sequence is 15 residues long. Looked up from germline, CDR1 is LGHDT and CDR2 is YNNKEL (reference sequence). The trim removed 0 bases at V and 4 bases at J, leaving 5 bases unmatched.